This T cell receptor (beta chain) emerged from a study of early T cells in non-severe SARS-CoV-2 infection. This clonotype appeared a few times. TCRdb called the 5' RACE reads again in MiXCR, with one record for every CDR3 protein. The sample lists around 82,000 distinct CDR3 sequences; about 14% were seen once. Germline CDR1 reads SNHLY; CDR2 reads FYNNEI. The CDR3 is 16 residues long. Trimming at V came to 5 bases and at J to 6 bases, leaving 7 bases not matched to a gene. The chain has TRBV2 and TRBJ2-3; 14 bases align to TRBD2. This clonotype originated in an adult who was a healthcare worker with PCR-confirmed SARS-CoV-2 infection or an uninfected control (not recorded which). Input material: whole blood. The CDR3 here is CASSQGLAGAADTQYF. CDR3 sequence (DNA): TGTGCCAGCAGTCAGGGACTAGCGGGGGCGGCGGATACGCAGTATTTT.